Listed here are 26 T cell receptor beta chains from one sample, sequenced in a study of blood T cell repertoires in COVID-19. Data came from immunoSEQ multiplex PCR; TCRdb stores just in-frame clones and leaves some out. This sample has 150,000 or so clones, with over 80% found just once. The material sequenced was peripheral blood. Receptors originate from an older woman with acute or convalescent COVID-19.

This chain links TRBV28 with TRBJ1-6; 10 bases match TRBD1. J was trimmed by 9 bases and V by 7 bases; bases with no gene match: 9. Germline-derived CDR1 and CDR2 are MDHEN and SYDVKM. The CDR3 has 15 amino acids. The CDR3 sequence: CASNLGQGEFSPLHF. In DNA form, the CDR3 reads TGTGCCAGCAACTTAGGACAGGGGGAATTTTCACCCCTCCACTTT.

This rearrangement joins TRBV6-5 to TRBJ1-2, with TRBD1 identical over 8 bases. Per the germline V gene, CDR1 is MNHEY and CDR2 is SVGAGI. The J segment lost 2 bases and the V segment lost 2 bases, leaving 4 bases of the junction unmatched. CDR3 length: 15 amino acids. CDR3 nucleotide sequence: TGTGCCAGCAGTTACGGGGACAGGTTGAACTATGGCTACACCTTC. It yields the protein CASSYGDRLNYGYTF.

This clone was observed once. This chain uses TRBV19 with TRBJ1-2; possibly TRBD1 for D (6 bases). V gave up 7 bases and J gave up 0 bases, with 15 bases separating them. Germline V lookup: CDR1 LNHDA, CDR2 SQIVND (reference sequence). CDR3 length equals 15 residues. The CDR3 DNA reads TGTGCCAGTAAACCGGGGGGACAAACTAACTATGGCTACACCTTC. It codes for CASKPGGQTNYGYTF.

The genes are TRBV9 and TRBJ1-2; D is ambiguous. Germline V lookup: CDR1 SGDLS, CDR2 YYNGEE. Deletions cut 4 bases from V and 4 bases from J, with 14 bases between. The CDR3 has 14 residues. The CDR3 region is CASSPPGGFYGYTF. The CDR3 bases are TGTGCCAGCAGCCCCCCGGGAGGCTTCTATGGCTACACCTTC.

The V and J genes are TRBV7-6 and TRBJ2-2, with TRBD1 identical over 7 bases. Germline lookup yields CDR1 SGHVS and CDR2 FNYEAQ. V lost 5 bases, J lost 0 bases, and 6 bases stayed unmatched. The CDR3 spans 16 residues. CDR3 nucleotides: TGTGCCAGCAGCCGAACAGGGGACGCGAACACCGGGGAGCTGTTTTTT. Its translation is CASSRTGDANTGELFF.

V usage is TRBV5-1 and J usage is TRBJ2-2; TRBD1 might be the D (5 bases). Germline CDR1 SGHRS, CDR2 YFSETQ. The ends were cut back, 3 bases at V and 1 base at J, with 10 bases in the middle. The CDR3 has 15 residues. CDR3 loop: CASSSRTQNTGELFF. The CDR3 nucleotides read TGCGCCAGCAGCTCTAGGACACAGAACACCGGGGAGCTGTTTTTT.

This chain joins TRBV6-2 or TRBV6-3 and TRBJ1-5, with TRBD1 matching over 8 bases. The CDR3 is 19 residues long. Germline assignment: CDR1 MNHEY and CDR2 SVGEGT. Losses at the gene ends were 2 bases for V and 9 bases for J; bases not matched to a gene: 21. The CDR3 spells CASSYRRGHIGVWDLPQHF. The CDR3, as DNA: TGTGCCAGCAGTTACCGCAGGGGGCACATCGGGGTGTGGGATCTGCCCCAGCATTTT.

The chain is built from TRBV6-2 or TRBV6-3 and TRBJ2-5, with TRBD2 identical over 8 bases. Trimming took 5 bases from V and 1 from J; bases not matched to a gene: 6. CDR1 is MNHEY, CDR2 SVGEGT, per germline. The CDR3 length is 15 residues. CDR3 sequence reads: CASSKAGASQETQYF. The CDR3, as DNA: TGTGCCAGCAGTAAAGCGGGGGCTAGCCAAGAGACCCAGTACTTC.

The chain is built from TRBV13 and TRBJ2-3; 11 bases line up with TRBD2. Trimming cost V 5 bases and J 1 base; bases outside gene matches: 5. CDR3 length: 16 amino acids. In germline, CDR1 is PRHDT, CDR2 FYEKMQ (reference sequence). The CDR3 region is CASSPTGLAGTDTQYF. The DNA for the CDR3 is TGTGCCAGCAGCCCGACGGGACTAGCGGGCACAGATACGCAGTATTTT.

The rearrangement uses TRBV25-1 and TRBJ1-2; weak D call: TRBD1 (5 bases). Trimming stripped 3 bases from V and 4 bases from J, with 9 bases between. This CDR3 is 13 amino acids long. Germline CDR1 MGHDK, CDR2 SYGVNS. CDR3 DNA sequence: TGTGCCAGCAGTGACCGGACAAGCTATGGCTACACCTTC. It encodes CASSDRTSYGYTF.

The sample holds many counts of this clone. The chain joins TRBV30 to TRBJ1-2; tentatively, D is TRBD1 (5 bases). Trimming pared 0 bases from V and 4 bases from J, leaving 15 bases between. The CDR3 consists of 15 residues. CDR1 and CDR2 from the germline V gene are GTSNPN and SVGIG (reference sequence). CDR3 protein: CAWSVRQISTYGYTF. Written as DNA, the CDR3 is TGTGCCTGGAGTGTACGACAGATAAGTACCTATGGCTACACCTTC.

DNA for the CDR3: TGTGCCAGTAGTGGCCGACAGAACCAGAATGAAAAACTGTTTTTT. This codes for CASSGRQNQNEKLFF. The rearrangement links TRBV19 to TRBJ1-4; possible D gene TRBD1, 5 bases. Germline V gene sequence: CDR1 LNHDA, CDR2 SQIVND (reference sequence). V lost 5 bases, J lost 5 bases, and 15 bases lay in between. The CDR3 is 15 residues long. The variable domain in full, completed from reference TRBV19 and TRBJ1-4, reads DGGITQSPKYLFRKEGQNVTLSCEQNLNHDAMYWYRQDPGQGLRLIYYSQIVNDFQKGDIAEGYSVSREKKESFPLTVTSAQKNPTAFYLCASSGRQNQNEKLFFGSGTQLSVL.

The chain employs TRBV2 and TRBJ1-5, with D possibly matching TRBD1 (5 bases). Germline V gene data show CDR1 as SNHLY and CDR2 as FYNNEI. This CDR3 has 14 residues. V was pared by 4 bases and J by 4 bases, with 11 bases between. CDR3 sequence (DNA): TGTGCCAGCAGTGGCGGCAGGGTTAATCAGCCCCAGCATTTT. This translates into CASSGGRVNQPQHF.

This chain's CDR3 is CASRPEGTGGRLEQYF. As DNA, the CDR3 is TGTGCCAGCAGGCCCGAAGGGACAGGGGGTAGACTCGAGCAGTACTTC. The rearrangement links TRBV28 to TRBJ2-7, with 11 bases that match TRBD1. CDR1 is MDHEN and CDR2 is SYDVKM in the germline V gene. The CDR3 covers 16 residues. Trimming removed 6 bases from V and 6 bases from J; junction bases left unmatched: 13.

CDR3 nucleotides: TGTGCCAGCAGTGAAGCATCCCGGCCCCTCCACTTT. This translates into CASSEASRPLHF. The chain recombines TRBV2 with TRBJ1-6; D gene uncertain. Germline V lookup: CDR1 SNHLY, CDR2 FYNNEI. This CDR3 region has 12 residues. V gave up 0 bases and J gave up 13 bases, with 7 bases separating them.

This chain links TRBV6-6 with TRBJ1-4, with D possibly TRBD1 on 6 matching bases. CDR1 and CDR2 from the germline V gene are MNHNY and SVGAGI (reference sequence). V was shortened by 3 bases and J by 7 bases, with 12 bases between the two germline ends. The CDR3 extends over 14 amino acids. CDR3 sequence (DNA): TGTGCCAGCAGTTATCAGGGGATTACTGAAAAACTGTTTTTT. This sequence encodes CASSYQGITEKLFF.

The chain couples TRBV28 to TRBJ1-2; D remains ambiguous. This CDR3 contains 14 residues. The germline V gene has CDR1 MDHEN and CDR2 SYDVKM. The ends were cut back, 3 bases at V and 4 bases at J, with 12 bases in the middle. CDR3 loop: CASSLGRQAYGYTF. As DNA, the CDR3 is TGTGCCAGCAGTTTGGGTCGACAAGCCTATGGCTACACCTTC.

J is TRBJ1-5 and V is TRBV7-9; D gene uncertain. Germline CDR1 is SEHNR and CDR2 is FQNEAQ (reference sequence). Deletions cut 8 bases from V and 5 bases from J, with 7 bases between. This CDR3 has 11 amino acids. This CDR3 reads CASGRDQPQHF. The CDR3 bases are TGTGCCAGCGGGAGGGATCAGCCCCAGCATTTT. Full variable domain (missing parts from reference TRBV7-9 and TRBJ1-5): DTGVSQNPRHKITKRGQNVTFRCDPISEHNRLYWYRQTLGQGPEFLTYFQNEAQLEKSRLLSDRFSAERPKGSFSTLEIQRTEQGDSAMYLCASGRDQPQHFGDGTRLSIL.

J is TRBJ2-7 and V is TRBV7-3; tentative D call: TRBD2 (5 bases). Trimming took 2 bases from V and 6 from J, leaving 14 bases between them. CDR1 and CDR2 (germline): SGHTA, FQGTGA. This CDR3 spans 14 amino acids. The CDR3 DNA reads as TGTGCCAGCAGCTTAGGCGGGCTAGGGTCCGAGCAGTACTTC. It is translated as CASSLGGLGSEQYF.

The J gene is TRBJ1-2, the V gene TRBV2, with D perhaps matching TRBD1 (5 bases). The CDR3 has 11 amino acids. V was clipped by 6 bases and J by 8 bases, with 10 bases between them. The germline V gene has CDR1 SNHLY and CDR2 FYNNEI. In nucleotides, the CDR3 is TGTGCCAGCAGAGGGGAAACCGGCTACACCTTC. It yields the protein CASRGETGYTF.

This clone showed up just a few times. The chain recombines TRBV9 with TRBJ2-2, with 7 positions matching TRBD1. V was clipped by 2 bases and J by 5 bases; unmatched bases: 9. Germline CDR1 is SGDLS and CDR2 is YYNGEE. CDR3 length: 16 residues. In nucleotides, the CDR3 is TGTGCCAGCAGCGTTGTGACAGGGATAGAGACCGGGGAGCTGTTTTTT. It specifies CASSVVTGIETGELFF.

V gene TRBV3-1 (or the pseudogene TRBV3-2) combines with J gene TRBJ1-5; the match to TRBD1 covers 8 bases. After removal of 1 base from V and 1 base from J, the junction contained 6 bases not matched to a gene. The germline CDR1 and CDR2 sequences are LGHDT and YNNKEL (reference sequence). The length of the CDR3 is 17 residues. The CDR3 DNA is TGTGCCAGCAGCCAAGGACCTCCAGGGGGCAGCAATCAGCCCCAGCATTTT. Residues: CASSQGPPGGSNQPQHF.

This clone has only a few counts. The chain uses TRBV9 and TRBJ1-2; TRBD1 might be the D (6 bases). Germline CDR1 and CDR2: SGDLS and YYNGEE. This CDR3 is 15 amino acids long. V was pared by 3 bases and J by 7 bases, with 19 bases between. Written as DNA, the CDR3 is TGTGCCAGCAGCGCAGGGGAACCTGGGGCTATTGGCTACACCTTC. Translation: CASSAGEPGAIGYTF.

This sequence joins TRBV30 and TRBJ2-5; TRBD2 aligns across 7 bases. The germline gives CDR1 GTSNPN, CDR2 SVGIG (reference sequence). The CDR3 is made up of 15 amino acids. V dropped 2 bases and J dropped 2; count of bases not matched to a gene: 8. The CDR3 loop reads CAWSLKRGLQETQYF. The CDR3 nucleotides are TGTGCCTGGAGTTTGAAGCGGGGCCTACAAGAGACCCAGTACTTC.

The rearrangement links TRBV6-5 to TRBJ1-2; TRBD1 aligns across 9 bases. CDR3 length: 15 amino acids. V trimming: 6 bases; J trimming: 4 bases; junction bases outside the gene matches: 9. CDR1 is MNHEY, CDR2 SVGAGI, per germline. The CDR3: CASRPPGQGLYGYTF. The CDR3 DNA sequence: TGTGCCAGCAGGCCCCCGGGACAGGGACTCTATGGCTACACCTTC.

The CDR3 nucleotides are TGTGCCAGTAGTACGACAGGGACGAACACCGGGGAGCTGTTTTTT. Amino acids: CASSTTGTNTGELFF. The chain has TRBV19 and TRBJ2-2, with 7 bases that match TRBD1. The germline V gene has CDR1 LNHDA and CDR2 SQIVND (reference sequence). Trimming took 4 bases from V and 0 from J; bases not matched to a gene: 2. The CDR3 has 15 residues.